This paragraph covers one T cell receptor (beta chain) sequence. Its antigen is still unknown. The V and J ends lost 7 bases and 5 bases respectively, with 20 bases between them. The CDR3 contains 15 residues. How the authors handled the data: A classifier for distant metastasis in papillary thyroid cancer was constructed using CDR3 differences observed across clinicopathological groups. With MiXCR, TCRdb called clones anew from the PCR reads. None of the V and J calls come from the authors' own analysis; TCRdb made them. Among 20,000 to 25,000 clones, roughly an eighth were seen once, and the ten largest hold approximately 25%. Every patient was untreated before thyroid surgery. This sample was included in a study of metastatic and nonmetastatic thyroid tumors. Study as a whole: The authors compared repertoires across blood and tumor or nodule tissue from malignant and benign thyroid patients.

Study-wide results and limits: Relative to benign nodules, malignant thyroid tumors were reportedly characterized by significantly elevated TCR beta diversity in blood and tumor.

The source is a female donor with papillary thyroid cancer or a benign thyroid nodule (not recorded which). Some clones in this sample may be carry-over from other donors' samples. V is TRBV12-3 or TRBV12-4 and J is TRBJ1-1, with D perhaps TRBD1 (6 bases). Sequencing was performed on blood. CDR3 residues: CASTGAGVGRTEAFF. CDR3 coding DNA: TGTGCCAGCACCGGAGCAGGGGTTGGGAGGACTGAAGCTTTCTTT.